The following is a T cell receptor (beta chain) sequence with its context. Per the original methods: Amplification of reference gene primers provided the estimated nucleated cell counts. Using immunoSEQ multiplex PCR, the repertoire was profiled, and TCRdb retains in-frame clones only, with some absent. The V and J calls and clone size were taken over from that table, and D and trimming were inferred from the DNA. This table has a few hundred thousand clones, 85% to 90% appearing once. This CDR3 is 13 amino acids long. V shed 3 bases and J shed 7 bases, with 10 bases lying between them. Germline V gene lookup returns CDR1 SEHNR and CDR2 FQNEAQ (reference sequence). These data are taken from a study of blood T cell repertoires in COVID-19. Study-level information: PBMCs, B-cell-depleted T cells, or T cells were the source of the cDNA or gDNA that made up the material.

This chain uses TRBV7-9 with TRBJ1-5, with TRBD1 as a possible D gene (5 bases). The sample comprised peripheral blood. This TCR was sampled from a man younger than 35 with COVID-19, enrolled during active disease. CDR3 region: CASSLTVTQPQHF. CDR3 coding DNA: TGTGCCAGCAGCTTGACAGTAACCCAGCCCCAGCATTTT.